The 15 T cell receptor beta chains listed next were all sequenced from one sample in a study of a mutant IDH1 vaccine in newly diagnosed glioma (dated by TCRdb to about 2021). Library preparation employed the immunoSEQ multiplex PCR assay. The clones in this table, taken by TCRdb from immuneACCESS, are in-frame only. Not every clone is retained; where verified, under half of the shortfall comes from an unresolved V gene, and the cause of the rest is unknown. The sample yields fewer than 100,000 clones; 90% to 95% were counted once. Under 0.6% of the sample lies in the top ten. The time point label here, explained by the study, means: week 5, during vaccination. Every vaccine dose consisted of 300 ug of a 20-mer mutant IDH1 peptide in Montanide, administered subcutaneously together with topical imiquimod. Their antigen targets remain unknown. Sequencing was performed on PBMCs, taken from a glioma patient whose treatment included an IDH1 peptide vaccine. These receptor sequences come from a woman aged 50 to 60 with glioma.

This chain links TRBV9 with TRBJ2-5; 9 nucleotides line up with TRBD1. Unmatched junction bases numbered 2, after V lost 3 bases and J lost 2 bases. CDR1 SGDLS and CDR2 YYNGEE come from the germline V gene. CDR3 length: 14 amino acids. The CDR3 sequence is CASSAGQGQETQYF. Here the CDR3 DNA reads TGTGCCAGCAGCGCGGGACAGGGTCAAGAGACCCAGTACTTC.

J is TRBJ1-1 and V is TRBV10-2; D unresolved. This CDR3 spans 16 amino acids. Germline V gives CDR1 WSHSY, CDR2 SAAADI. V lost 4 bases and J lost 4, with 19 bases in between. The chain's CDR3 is CASSGLVTRTSTEAFF. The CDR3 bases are TGCGCCAGCAGTGGATTGGTTACAAGGACTAGCACTGAAGCTTTCTTT.

In nucleotides, the CDR3 is TGTGCCAGCAGTGAGAGTTGGGGGTCTGAGGCAGATACGCAGTATTTT. Protein: CASSESWGSEADTQYF. The rearrangement links TRBV6-1 to TRBJ2-3; the D call may be TRBD1 or TRBD2 (5 bases each). The length of the CDR3 is 16 residues. From germline, CDR1 is MNHNS and CDR2 SASEGT. V lost 3 bases, J lost 4 bases, and 17 bases lay in between.

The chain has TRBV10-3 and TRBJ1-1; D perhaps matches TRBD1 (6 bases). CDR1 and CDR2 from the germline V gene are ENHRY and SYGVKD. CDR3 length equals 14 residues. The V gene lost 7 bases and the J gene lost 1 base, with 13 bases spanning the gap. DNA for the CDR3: TGTGCCATCAAACCCACAGGGAGGAACACTGAAGCTTTCTTT. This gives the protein CAIKPTGRNTEAFF.

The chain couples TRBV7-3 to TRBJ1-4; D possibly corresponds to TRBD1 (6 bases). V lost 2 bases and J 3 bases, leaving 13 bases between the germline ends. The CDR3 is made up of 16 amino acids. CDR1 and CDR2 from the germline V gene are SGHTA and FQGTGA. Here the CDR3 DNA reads TGTGCCAGCAGCTTAGAACGACAGGCGCCTAATGAAAAACTGTTTTTT. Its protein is CASSLERQAPNEKLFF. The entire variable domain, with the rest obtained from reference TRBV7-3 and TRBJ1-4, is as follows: GAGVSQTPSNKVTEKGKYVELRCDPISGHTALYWYRQSLGQGPEFLIYFQGTGAADDSGLPNDRFFAVRPEGSVSTLKIQRTERGDSAVYLCASSLERQAPNEKLFFGSGTQLSVL.

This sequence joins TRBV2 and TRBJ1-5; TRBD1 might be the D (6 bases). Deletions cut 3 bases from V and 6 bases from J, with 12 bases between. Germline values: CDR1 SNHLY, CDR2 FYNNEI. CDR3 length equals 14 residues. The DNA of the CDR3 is TGTGCCAGCAGTGATGTCACCAGGGGTCAGCCCCAGCATTTT. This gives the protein CASSDVTRGQPQHF.

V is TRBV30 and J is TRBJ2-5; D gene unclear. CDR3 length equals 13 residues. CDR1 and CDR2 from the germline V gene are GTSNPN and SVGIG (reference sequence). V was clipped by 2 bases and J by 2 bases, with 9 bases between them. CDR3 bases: TGTGCCTGGAGTAGGACGCTGCAAGAGACCCAGTACTTC. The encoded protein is CAWSRTLQETQYF.

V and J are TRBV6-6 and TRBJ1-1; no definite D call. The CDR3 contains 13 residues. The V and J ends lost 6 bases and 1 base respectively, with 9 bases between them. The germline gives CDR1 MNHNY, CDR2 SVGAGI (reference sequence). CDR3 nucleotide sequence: TGTGCCAGCAGCTCCGGAGAGAACACTGAAGCTTTCTTT. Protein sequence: CASSSGENTEAFF.

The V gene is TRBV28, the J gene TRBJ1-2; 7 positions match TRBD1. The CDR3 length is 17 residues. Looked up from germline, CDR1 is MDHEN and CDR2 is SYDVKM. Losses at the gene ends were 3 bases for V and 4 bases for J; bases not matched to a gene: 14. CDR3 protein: CASSFPAGDSEGYGYTF. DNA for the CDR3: TGTGCCAGCAGTTTTCCCGCTGGGGACAGCGAGGGCTATGGCTACACCTTC.

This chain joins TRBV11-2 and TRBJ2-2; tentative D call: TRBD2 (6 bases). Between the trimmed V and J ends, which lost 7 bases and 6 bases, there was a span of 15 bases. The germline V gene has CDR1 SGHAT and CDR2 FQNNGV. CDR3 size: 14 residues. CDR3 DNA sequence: TGTGCCAGCAAACTGTCGGGAGCGTCCGGGGAGCTGTTTTTT. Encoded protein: CASKLSGASGELFF.

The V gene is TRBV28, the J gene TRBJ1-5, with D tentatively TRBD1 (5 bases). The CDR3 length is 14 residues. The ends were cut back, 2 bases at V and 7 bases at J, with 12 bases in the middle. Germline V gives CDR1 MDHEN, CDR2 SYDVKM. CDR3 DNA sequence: TGTGCCAGCAGTTTAGTGCAGGGAAGCCAGCCCCAGCATTTT. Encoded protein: CASSLVQGSQPQHF.

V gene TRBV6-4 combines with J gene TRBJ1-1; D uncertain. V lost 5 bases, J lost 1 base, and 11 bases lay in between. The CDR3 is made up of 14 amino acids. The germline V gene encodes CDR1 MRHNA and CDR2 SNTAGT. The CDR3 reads CASSLGVGNTEAFF. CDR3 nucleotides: TGTGCCAGCAGTCTGGGAGTTGGGAACACTGAAGCTTTCTTT.

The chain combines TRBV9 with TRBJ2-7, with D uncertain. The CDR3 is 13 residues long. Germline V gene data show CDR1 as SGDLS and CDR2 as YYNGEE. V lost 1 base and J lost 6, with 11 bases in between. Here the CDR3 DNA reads TGTGCCAGCAGCGTAACAGCGTCCGCCGAGCAGTACTTC. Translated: CASSVTASAEQYF.

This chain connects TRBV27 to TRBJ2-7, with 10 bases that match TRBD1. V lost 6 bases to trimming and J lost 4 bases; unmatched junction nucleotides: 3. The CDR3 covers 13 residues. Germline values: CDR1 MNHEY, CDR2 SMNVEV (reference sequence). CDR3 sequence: CASSPGQGYEQYF. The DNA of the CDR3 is TGTGCCAGCAGCCCGGGACAGGGGTACGAGCAGTACTTC.

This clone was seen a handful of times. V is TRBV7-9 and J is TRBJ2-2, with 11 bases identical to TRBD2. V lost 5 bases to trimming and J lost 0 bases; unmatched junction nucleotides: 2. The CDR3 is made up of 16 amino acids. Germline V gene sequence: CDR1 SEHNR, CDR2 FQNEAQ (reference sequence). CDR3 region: CASSPGLAANTGELFF. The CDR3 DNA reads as TGTGCCAGCAGCCCGGGACTAGCGGCGAACACCGGGGAGCTGTTTTTT.